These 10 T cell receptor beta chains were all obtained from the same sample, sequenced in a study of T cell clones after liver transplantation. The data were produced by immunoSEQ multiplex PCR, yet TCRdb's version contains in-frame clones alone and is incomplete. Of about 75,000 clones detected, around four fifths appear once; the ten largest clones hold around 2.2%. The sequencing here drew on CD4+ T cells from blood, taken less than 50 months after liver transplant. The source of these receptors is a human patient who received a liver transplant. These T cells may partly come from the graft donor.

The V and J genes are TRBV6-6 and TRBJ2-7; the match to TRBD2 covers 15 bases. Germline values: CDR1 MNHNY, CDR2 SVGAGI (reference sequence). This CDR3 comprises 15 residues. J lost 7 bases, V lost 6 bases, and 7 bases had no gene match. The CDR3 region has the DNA TGTGCCAGCAGAAGGACTAGCGGGGGGGCAGGGGAGCAGTACTTC. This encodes CASRRTSGGAGEQYF.

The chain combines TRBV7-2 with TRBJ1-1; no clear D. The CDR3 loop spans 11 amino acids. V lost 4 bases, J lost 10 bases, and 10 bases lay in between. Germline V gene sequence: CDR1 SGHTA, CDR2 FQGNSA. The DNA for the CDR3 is TGTGCCAGCAGCTCCCAAAAGGTAGCTTTCTTT. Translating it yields CASSSQKVAFF.

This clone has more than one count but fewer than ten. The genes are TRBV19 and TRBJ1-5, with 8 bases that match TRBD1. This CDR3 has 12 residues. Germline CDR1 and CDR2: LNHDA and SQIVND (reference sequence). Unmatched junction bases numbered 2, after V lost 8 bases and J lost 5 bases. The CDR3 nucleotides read TGTGCCAGTGACAGGGGCGATCAGCCCCAGCATTTT. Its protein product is CASDRGDQPQHF. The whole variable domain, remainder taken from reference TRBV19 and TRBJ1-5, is DGGITQSPKYLFRKEGQNVTLSCEQNLNHDAMYWYRQDPGQGLRLIYYSQIVNDFQKGDIAEGYSVSREKKESFPLTVTSAQKNPTAFYLCASDRGDQPQHFGDGTRLSIL.

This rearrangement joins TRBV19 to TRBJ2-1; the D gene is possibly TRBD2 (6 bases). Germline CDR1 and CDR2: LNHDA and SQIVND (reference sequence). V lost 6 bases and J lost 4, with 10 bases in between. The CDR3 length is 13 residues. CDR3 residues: CASSGGTYNEQFF. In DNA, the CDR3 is TGTGCCAGTAGCGGGGGTACGTACAATGAGCAGTTCTTC.

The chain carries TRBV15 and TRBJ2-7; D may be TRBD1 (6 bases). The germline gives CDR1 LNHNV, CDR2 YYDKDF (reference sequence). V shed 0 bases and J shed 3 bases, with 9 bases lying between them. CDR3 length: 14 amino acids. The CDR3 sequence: CATSRDQGNYEQYF. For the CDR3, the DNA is TGTGCCACCAGCAGAGACCAGGGGAACTACGAGCAGTACTTC.

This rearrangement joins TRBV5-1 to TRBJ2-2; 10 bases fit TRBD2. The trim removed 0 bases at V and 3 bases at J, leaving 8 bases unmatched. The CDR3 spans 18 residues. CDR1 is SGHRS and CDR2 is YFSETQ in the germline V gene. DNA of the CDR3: TGCGCCAGCAGCTTGGAGCCTAGCGGGAGTCCCTACACCGGGGAGCTGTTTTTT. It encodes CASSLEPSGSPYTGELFF. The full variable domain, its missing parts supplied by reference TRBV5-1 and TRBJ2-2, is KAGVTQTPRYLIKTRGQQVTLSCSPISGHRSVSWYQQTPGQGLQFLFEYFSETQRNKGNFPGRFSGRQFSNSRSEMNVSTLELGDSALYLCASSLEPSGSPYTGELFFGEGSRLTVL.

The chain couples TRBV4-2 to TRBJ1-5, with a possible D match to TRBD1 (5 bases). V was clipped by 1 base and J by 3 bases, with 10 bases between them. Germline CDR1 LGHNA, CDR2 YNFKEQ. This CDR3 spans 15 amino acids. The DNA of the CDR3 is TGTGCCAGCAGCCAAGGAGGGGCCTACAATCAGCCCCAGCATTTT. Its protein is CASSQGGAYNQPQHF.

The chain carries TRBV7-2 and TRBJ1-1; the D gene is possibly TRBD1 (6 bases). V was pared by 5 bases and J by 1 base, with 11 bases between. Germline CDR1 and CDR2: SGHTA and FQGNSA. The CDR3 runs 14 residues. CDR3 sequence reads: CASSQLGQNTEAFF. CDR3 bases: TGTGCCAGCAGCCAACTGGGACAGAACACTGAAGCTTTCTTT.

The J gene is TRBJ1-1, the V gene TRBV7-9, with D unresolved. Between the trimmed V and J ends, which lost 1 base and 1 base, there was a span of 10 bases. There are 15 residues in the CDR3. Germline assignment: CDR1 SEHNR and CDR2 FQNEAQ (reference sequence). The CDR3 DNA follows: TGTGCCAGCAGCTTAGACGCCAGAAGGAACACTGAAGCTTTCTTT. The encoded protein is CASSLDARRNTEAFF.

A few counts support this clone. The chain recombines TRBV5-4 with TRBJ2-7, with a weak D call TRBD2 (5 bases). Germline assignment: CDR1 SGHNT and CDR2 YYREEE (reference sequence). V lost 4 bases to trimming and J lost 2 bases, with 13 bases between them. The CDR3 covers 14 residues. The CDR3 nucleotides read TGTGCCAGCAGCCCCGGGGAGTCCCCCTACGAGCAGTACTTC. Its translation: CASSPGESPYEQYF.